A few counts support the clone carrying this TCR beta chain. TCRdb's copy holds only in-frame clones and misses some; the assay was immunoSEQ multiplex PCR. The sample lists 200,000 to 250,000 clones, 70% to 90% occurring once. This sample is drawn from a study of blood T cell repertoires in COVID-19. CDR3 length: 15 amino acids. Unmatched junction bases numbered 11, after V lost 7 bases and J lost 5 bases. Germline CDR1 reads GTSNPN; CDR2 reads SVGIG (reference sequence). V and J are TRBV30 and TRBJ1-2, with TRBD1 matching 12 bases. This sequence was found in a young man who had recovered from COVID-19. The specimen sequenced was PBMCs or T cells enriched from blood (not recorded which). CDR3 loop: CASNRDRGRGYGYTF. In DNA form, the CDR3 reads TGTGCCTCAAACCGGGACAGGGGGCGCGGTTATGGCTACACCTTC. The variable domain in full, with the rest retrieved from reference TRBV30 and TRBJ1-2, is SQTIHQWPATLVQPVGSPLSLECTVEGTSNPNLYWYRQAAGRGLQLLFYSVGIGQISSEVPQNLSASRPQDRQFILSSKKLLLSDSGFYLCASNRDRGRGYGYTFGSGTRLTVV.